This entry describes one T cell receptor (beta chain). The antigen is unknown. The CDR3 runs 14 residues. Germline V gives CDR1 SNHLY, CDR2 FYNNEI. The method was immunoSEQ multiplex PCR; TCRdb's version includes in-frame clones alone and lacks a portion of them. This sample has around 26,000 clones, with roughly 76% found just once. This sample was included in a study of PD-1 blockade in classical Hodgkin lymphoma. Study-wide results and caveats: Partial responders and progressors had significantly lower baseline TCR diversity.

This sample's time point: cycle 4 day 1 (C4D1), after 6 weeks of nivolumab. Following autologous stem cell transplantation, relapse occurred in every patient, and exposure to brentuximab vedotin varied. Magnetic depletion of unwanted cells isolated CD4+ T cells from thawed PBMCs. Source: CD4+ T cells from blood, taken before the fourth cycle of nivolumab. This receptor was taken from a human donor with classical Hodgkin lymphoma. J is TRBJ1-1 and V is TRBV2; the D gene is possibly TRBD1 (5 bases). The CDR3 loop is CASKEGLFGTEAFF. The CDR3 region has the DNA TGTGCATCAAAAGAGGGGCTCTTCGGCACTGAAGCTTTCTTT.